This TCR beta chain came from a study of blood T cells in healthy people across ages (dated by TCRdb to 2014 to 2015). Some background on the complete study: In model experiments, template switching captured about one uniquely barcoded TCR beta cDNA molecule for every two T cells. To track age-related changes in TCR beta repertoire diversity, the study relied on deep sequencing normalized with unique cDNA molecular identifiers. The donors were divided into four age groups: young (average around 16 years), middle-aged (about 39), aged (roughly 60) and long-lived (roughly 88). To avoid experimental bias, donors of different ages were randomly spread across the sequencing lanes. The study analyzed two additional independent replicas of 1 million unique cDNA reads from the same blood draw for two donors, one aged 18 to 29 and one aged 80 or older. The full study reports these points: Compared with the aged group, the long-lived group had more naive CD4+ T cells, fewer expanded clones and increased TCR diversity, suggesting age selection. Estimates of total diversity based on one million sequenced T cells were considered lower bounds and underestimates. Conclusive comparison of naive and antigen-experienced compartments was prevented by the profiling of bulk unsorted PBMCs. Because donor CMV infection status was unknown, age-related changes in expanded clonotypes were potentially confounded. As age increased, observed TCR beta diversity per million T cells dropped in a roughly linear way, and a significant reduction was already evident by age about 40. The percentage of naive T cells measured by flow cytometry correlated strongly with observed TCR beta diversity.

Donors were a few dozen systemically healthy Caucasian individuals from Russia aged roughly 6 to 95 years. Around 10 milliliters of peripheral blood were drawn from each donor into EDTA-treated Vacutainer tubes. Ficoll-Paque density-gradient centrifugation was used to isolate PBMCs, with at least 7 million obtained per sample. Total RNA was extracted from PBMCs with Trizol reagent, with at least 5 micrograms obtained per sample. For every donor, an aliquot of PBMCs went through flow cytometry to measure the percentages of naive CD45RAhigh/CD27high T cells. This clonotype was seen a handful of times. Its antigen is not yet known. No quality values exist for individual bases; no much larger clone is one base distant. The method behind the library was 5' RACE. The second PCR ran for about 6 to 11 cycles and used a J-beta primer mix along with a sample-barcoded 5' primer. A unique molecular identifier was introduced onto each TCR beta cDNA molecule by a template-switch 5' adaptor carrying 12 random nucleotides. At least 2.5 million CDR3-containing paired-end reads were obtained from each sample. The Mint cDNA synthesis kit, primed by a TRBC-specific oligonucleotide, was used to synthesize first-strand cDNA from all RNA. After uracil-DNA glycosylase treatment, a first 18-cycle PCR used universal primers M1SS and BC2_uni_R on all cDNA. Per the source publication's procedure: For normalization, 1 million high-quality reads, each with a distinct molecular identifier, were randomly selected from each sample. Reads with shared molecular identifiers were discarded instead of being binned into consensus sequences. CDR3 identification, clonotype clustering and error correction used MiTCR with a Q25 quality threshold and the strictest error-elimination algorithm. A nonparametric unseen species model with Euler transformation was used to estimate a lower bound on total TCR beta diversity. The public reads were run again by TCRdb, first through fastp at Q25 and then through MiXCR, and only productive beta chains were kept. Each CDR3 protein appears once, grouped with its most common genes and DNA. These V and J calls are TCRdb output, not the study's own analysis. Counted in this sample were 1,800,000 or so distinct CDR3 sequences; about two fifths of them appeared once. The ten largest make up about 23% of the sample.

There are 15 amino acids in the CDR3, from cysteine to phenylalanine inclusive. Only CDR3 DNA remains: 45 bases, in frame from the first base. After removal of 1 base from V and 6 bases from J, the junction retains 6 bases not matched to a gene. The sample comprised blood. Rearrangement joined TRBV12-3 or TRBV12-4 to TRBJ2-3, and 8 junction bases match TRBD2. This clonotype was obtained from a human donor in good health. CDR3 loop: CASSLEAGGGDTQYF. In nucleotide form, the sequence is TGTGCCAGCAGTTTAGAGGCGGGGGGAGGGGATACGCAGTATTTT.